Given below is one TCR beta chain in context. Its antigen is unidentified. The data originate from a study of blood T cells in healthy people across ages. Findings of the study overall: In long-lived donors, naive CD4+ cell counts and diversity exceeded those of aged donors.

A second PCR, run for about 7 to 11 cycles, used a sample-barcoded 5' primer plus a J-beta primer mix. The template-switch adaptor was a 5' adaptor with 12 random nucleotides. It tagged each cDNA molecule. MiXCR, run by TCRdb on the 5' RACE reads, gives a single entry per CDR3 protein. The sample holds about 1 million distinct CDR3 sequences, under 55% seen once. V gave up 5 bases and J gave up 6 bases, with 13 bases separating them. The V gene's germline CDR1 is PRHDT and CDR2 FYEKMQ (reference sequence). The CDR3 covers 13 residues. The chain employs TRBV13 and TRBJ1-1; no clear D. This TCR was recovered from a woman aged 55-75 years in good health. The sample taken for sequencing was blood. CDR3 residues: CASSPVGLAEAFF. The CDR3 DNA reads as TGTGCCAGCAGCCCCGTGGGTTTGGCTGAAGCTTTCTTT.